These 20 T cell receptor beta chains were sequenced from one sample in a study of blood T cell repertoires in COVID-19. Produced via immunoSEQ multiplex PCR; TCRdb's table is partial and in-frame only. Among fewer than 70,000 clones, about four fifths were seen once, and the ten largest hold 9% to 10%. Sequences were obtained from peripheral blood. The source of these receptors is a woman aged 80 or over with acute or convalescent COVID-19.

This chain links TRBV19 with TRBJ1-5; no firm D call. The CDR3 is made up of 14 amino acids. V was shortened by 4 bases and J by 1 base, with 8 bases between the two germline ends. Per the germline V gene, CDR1 is LNHDA and CDR2 is SQIVND (reference sequence). The chain's CDR3 is CASSNRPSNQPQHF. CDR3 in DNA: TGTGCCAGTAGTAACAGACCCAGCAATCAGCCCCAGCATTTT.

Here the CDR3 reads CSAKGTGGFGNTIYF. The CDR3 DNA sequence: TGCAGCGCCAAAGGGACAGGGGGCTTTGGAAACACCATATATTTT. This chain joins TRBV29-1 and TRBJ1-3, with TRBD1 identical over 12 bases. V shed 7 bases and J 3 bases; nucleotides not matched to a gene: 7. From germline, CDR1 is SQVTM and CDR2 ANQGSEA. CDR3 size: 15 residues.

V and J are TRBV18 and TRBJ1-1, with 9 bases matching TRBD1. This CDR3 region has 15 residues. Germline-derived CDR1 and CDR2 are KGHSH and LQKENI. Losses at the gene ends were 3 bases for V and 1 base for J; bases not matched to a gene: 3. The CDR3 here is CASSPRTGENTEAFF. The CDR3 nucleotides read TGTGCCAGCTCACCCCGGACAGGGGAGAACACTGAAGCTTTCTTT.

The chain carries TRBV5-4 and TRBJ2-7, with 8 bases identical to TRBD2. The CDR3 contains 16 residues. CDR1 is SGHNT and CDR2 is YYREEE in the germline V gene (reference sequence). Trimming cost V 0 bases and J 2 bases; bases outside gene matches: 7. The CDR3 DNA follows: TGTGCCAGCAGCTTGGGAACGGGACTAGAAACCTACGAGCAGTACTTC. Translation gives CASSLGTGLETYEQYF.

The genes are TRBV18 and TRBJ2-7; TRBD1 might be the D (6 bases). Per germline, CDR1 KGHSH and CDR2 LQKENI. The CDR3 loop spans 14 amino acids. Trimming took off 3 bases at V and 11 bases at J, with 20 bases between the two ends. The CDR3, as DNA: TGTGCCAGCTCACCGAGGACAGATACCCCGTGGGAGTACTTC. Amino acids: CASSPRTDTPWEYF. The entire variable domain, with the rest obtained from reference TRBV18 and TRBJ2-7, is as follows: NAGVMQNPRHLVRRRGQEARLRCSPMKGHSHVYWYRQLPEEGLKFMVYLQKENIIDESGMPKERFSAEFPKEGPSILRIQQVVRGDSAAYFCASSPRTDTPWEYFGPGTRLTVT.

The genes are TRBV7-9 and TRBJ2-1; possibly TRBD1 for D (6 bases). This CDR3 contains 17 residues. Germline-derived CDR1 and CDR2 are SEHNR and FQNEAQ (reference sequence). Trimming removed 5 bases from V and 0 bases from J, with 17 bases in between. The CDR3 region is CASSPLTGQSSYNEQFF. The CDR3, as DNA: TGTGCCAGCAGCCCTCTGACAGGCCAGAGCTCCTACAATGAGCAGTTCTTC.

The chain joins TRBV5-1 to TRBJ2-1; 12 bases map to TRBD2. V gave up 3 bases and J gave up 5 bases; unmatched junction bases: 3. This CDR3 contains 15 residues. The germline V gene has CDR1 SGHRS and CDR2 YFSETQ. In DNA form, the CDR3 reads TGCGCCAGCAGCTGGACTAGCGGGGCGAACAATGAGCAGTTCTTC. Its protein product is CASSWTSGANNEQFF.

The CDR3 is CASSPVAGGLQETQYF. In DNA, the CDR3 is TGTGCCAGCTCACCTGTAGCGGGGGGACTGCAAGAGACCCAGTACTTC. This sequence joins TRBV18 and TRBJ2-5; 10 nucleotides line up with TRBD2. V dropped 3 bases and J dropped 2; count of bases not matched to a gene: 6. The CDR3 loop spans 16 amino acids. Germline V gene lookup returns CDR1 KGHSH and CDR2 LQKENI.

This chain links TRBV3-1 (or the pseudogene TRBV3-2) with TRBJ1-2; a weak D match, TRBD1 (6 bases). Looked up from germline, CDR1 is LGHDT and CDR2 is YNNKEL (reference sequence). The V and J ends lost 0 bases and 7 bases respectively, with 12 bases between them. The CDR3 runs to 14 residues. This CDR3 is CASSQDQGSRGYTF. CDR3 sequence (DNA): TGTGCCAGCAGCCAAGATCAGGGGTCTCGTGGCTACACCTTC.

The V and J genes are TRBV7-2 and TRBJ2-7; D gene ambiguous. The V gene's germline CDR1 is SGHTA and CDR2 FQGNSA. Trimming left V 0 bases short and J 3 bases short, with 9 bases between. CDR3 length equals 14 residues. The CDR3 region has the DNA TGTGCCAGCAGCTTAGCTAGCACCCTCTACGAGCAGTACTTC. Translated: CASSLASTLYEQYF.

This clone was counted only a few times. The genes are TRBV19 and TRBJ2-1; 9 bases are a match to TRBD2. The trim removed 5 bases at V and 1 base at J, leaving 6 bases unmatched. CDR1 and CDR2 from the germline V gene are LNHDA and SQIVND (reference sequence). This CDR3 region has 16 residues. The CDR3 sequence is CASSASSGASYNEQFF. CDR3 sequence (DNA): TGTGCCAGTAGTGCCTCTAGCGGGGCATCCTACAATGAGCAGTTCTTC.

The chain employs TRBV4-1 and TRBJ2-3; 12 bases map to TRBD2. This CDR3 region has 17 residues. V was clipped by 4 bases and J by 5 bases; unmatched bases: 10. Germline CDR1 and CDR2: MGHRA and YSYEKL. CDR3 loop: CASSPLLAGGPQDTQYF. The CDR3 DNA is TGCGCCAGCAGCCCCTTGCTAGCGGGGGGGCCTCAAGATACGCAGTATTTT.

The chain joins TRBV11-2 to TRBJ1-3; a weak D match, TRBD1 (5 bases). V dropped 5 bases and J dropped 1 base, with 21 bases sitting between them. Per the germline V gene, CDR1 is SGHAT and CDR2 is FQNNGV. CDR3 length: 18 amino acids. CDR3 coding DNA: TGTGCCAGCAGCCAGATGGGCCATGGACAAGTTTCTGGAAACACCATATATTTT. Amino acid sequence: CASSQMGHGQVSGNTIYF.

The chain employs TRBV3-1 (or the pseudogene TRBV3-2) and TRBJ2-1; weak D call: TRBD1 (6 bases). Germline CDR1 is LGHDT and CDR2 is YNNKEL (reference sequence). This CDR3 is 16 amino acids long. The V and J ends lost 1 base and 2 bases respectively, with 12 bases between them. CDR3 sequence (DNA): TGTGCCAGCAGCCAAGGAACAGGGATAACCTACAATGAGCAGTTCTTC. This sequence encodes CASSQGTGITYNEQFF.

The sample holds one count of this clone. The chain recombines TRBV19 with TRBJ2-7; the match to TRBD1 covers 7 bases. The CDR3 is made up of 16 amino acids. CDR1 LNHDA and CDR2 SQIVND come from the germline V gene (reference sequence). The ends lost 5 bases at V and 2 bases at J; junction bases unmatched: 12. CDR3 coding DNA: TGTGCCAGTAGTCGCAAGCCCGGGACAGACGCCTACGAGCAGTACTTC. As protein: CASSRKPGTDAYEQYF.

The rearrangement links TRBV24-1 to TRBJ2-5; 9 nucleotides agree with TRBD1. Germline CDR1 reads KGHDR; CDR2 reads SFDVKD. V gave up 2 bases and J gave up 5 bases; unmatched junction bases: 5. CDR3 length: 15 residues. The chain's CDR3 is CATSDSGQGTETQYF. CDR3 bases: TGTGCCACCAGTGATTCTGGACAGGGGACGGAGACCCAGTACTTC.

The sample holds a few counts of this clone. The rearrangement joins TRBV29-1 to TRBJ2-1; D is perhaps TRBD2 (5 bases). Germline V gene lookup returns CDR1 SQVTM and CDR2 ANQGSEA. The CDR3 consists of 13 residues. The germline V and J ends were trimmed by 6 bases and 8 bases, with 17 bases remaining between them. In nucleotides, the CDR3 is TGCAGCGTGGGTCCGAGGACTGCGGATGAGCAGTTCTTC. This gives the protein CSVGPRTADEQFF.

The chain has TRBV30 and TRBJ2-3; D is unresolved. Trimming removed 4 bases from V and 2 bases from J, with 10 bases in between. The CDR3 loop spans 13 amino acids. CDR1 and CDR2 (germline): GTSNPN, SVGIG (reference sequence). The CDR3 region is CAWIPHFTDTQYF. The CDR3, as DNA: TGTGCCTGGATCCCCCACTTCACAGATACGCAGTATTTT.

This clone was counted only a few times. J is TRBJ1-2 and V is TRBV15; a possible D gene is TRBD1 (5 bases). This CDR3 comprises 14 residues. Trimming stripped 3 bases from V and 4 bases from J, with 12 bases between. CDR1 and CDR2 from the germline V gene are LNHNV and YYDKDF (reference sequence). This CDR3 is CATSRGEGTYGYTF. In DNA form, the CDR3 reads TGTGCCACCAGCAGGGGGGAGGGAACCTATGGCTACACCTTC.

The rearrangement uses TRBV30 and TRBJ2-5; 8 nucleotides match TRBD1. The V and J ends lost 5 bases and 5 bases, in that order; junction bases with no gene match: 13. Germline V gene lookup returns CDR1 GTSNPN and CDR2 SVGIG (reference sequence). The CDR3 is 15 amino acids. This chain's CDR3 is CAWGPGQAIGETQYF. CDR3 DNA: TGTGCCTGGGGGCCGGGACAGGCCATAGGGGAGACCCAGTACTTC. Variable domain in full (rest from reference TRBV30 and TRBJ2-5): SQTIHQWPATLVQPVGSPLSLECTVEGTSNPNLYWYRQAAGRGLQLLFYSVGIGQISSEVPQNLSASRPQDRQFILSSKKLLLSDSGFYLCAWGPGQAIGETQYFGPGTRLLVL.